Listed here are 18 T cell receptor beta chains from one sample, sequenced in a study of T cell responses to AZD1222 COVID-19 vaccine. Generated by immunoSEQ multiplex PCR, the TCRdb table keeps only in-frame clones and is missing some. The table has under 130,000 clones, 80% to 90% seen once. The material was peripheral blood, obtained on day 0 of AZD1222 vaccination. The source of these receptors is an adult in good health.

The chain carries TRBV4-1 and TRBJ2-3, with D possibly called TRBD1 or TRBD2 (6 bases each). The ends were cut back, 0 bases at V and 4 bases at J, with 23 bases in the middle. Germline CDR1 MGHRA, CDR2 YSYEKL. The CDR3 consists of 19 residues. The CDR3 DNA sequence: TGCGCCAGCAGCCAAGATCTCCATAGCGGAGGGGGGCTCGCAGATACGCAGTATTTT. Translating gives CASSQDLHSGGGLADTQYF.

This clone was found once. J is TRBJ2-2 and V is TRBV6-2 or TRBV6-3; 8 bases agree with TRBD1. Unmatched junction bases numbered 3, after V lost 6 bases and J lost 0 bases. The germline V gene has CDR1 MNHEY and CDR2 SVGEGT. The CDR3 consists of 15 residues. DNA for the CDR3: TGTGCCAGCAGCCAGGACAGGGCGAACACCGGGGAGCTGTTTTTT. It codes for CASSQDRANTGELFF.

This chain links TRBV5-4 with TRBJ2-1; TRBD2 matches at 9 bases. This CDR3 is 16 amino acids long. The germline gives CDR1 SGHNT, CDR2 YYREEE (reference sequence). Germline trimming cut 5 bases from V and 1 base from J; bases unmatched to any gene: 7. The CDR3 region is CASRGLTSGSYNEQFF. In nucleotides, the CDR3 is TGTGCCAGCAGGGGCCTTACTAGCGGGTCCTACAATGAGCAGTTCTTC.

The CDR3: CASSYLGHLQETQYF. CDR3 bases: TGTGCCAGCAGTTACCTGGGACACTTGCAAGAGACCCAGTACTTC. The rearrangement joins TRBV6-2 or TRBV6-3 to TRBJ2-5; weak D call: TRBD1 (6 bases). Trimming shortened V by 2 bases and J by 2 bases, and 12 bases separated the two germline ends. The CDR3 sequence is 15 residues long. Germline CDR1 is MNHEY and CDR2 is SVGEGT.

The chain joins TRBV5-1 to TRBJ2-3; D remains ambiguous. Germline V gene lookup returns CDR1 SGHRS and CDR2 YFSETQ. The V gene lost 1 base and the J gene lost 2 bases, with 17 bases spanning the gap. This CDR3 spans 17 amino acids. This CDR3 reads CASSLLTGWVNTDTQYF. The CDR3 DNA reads TGCGCCAGCAGCTTGTTGACTGGTTGGGTGAACACAGATACGCAGTATTTT. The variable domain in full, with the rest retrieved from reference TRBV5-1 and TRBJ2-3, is KAGVTQTPRYLIKTRGQQVTLSCSPISGHRSVSWYQQTPGQGLQFLFEYFSETQRNKGNFPGRFSGRQFSNSRSEMNVSTLELGDSALYLCASSLLTGWVNTDTQYFGPGTRLTVL.

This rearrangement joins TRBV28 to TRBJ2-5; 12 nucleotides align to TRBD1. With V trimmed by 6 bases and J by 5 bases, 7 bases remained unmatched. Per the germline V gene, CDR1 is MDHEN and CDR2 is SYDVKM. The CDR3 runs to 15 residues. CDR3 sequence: CASSSPGTGGETQYF. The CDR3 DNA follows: TGTGCCAGCAGCTCCCCCGGGACAGGGGGCGAGACCCAGTACTTC.

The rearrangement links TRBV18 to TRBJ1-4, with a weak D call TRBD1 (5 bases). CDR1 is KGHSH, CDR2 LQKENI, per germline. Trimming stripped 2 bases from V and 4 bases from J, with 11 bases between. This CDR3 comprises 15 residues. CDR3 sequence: CASSPATDINEKLFF. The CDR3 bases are TGTGCCAGCTCACCAGCGACAGACATTAATGAAAAACTGTTTTTT.

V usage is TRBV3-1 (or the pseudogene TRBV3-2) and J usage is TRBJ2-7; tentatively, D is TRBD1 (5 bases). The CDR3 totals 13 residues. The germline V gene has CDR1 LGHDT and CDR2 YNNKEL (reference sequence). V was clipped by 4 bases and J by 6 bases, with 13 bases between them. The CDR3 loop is CASSLEQGLEQYF. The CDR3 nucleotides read TGTGCCAGCAGCCTGGAGCAGGGCCTCGAGCAGTACTTC.

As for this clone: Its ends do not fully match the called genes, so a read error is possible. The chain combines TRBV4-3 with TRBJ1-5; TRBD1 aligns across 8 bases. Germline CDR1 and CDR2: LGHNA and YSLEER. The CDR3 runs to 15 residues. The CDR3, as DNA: TGCGCCAGCCGCCAGGGGGCGGATAGCAATCAGCCCCAGCATTTT. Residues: CASRQGADSNQPQHF.

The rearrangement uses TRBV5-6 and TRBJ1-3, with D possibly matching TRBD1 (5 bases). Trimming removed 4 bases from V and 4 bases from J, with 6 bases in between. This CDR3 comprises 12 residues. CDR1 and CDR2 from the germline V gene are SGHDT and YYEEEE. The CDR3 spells CASSAGGNTIYF. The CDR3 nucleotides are TGTGCCAGCAGCGCAGGGGGAAACACCATATATTTT.

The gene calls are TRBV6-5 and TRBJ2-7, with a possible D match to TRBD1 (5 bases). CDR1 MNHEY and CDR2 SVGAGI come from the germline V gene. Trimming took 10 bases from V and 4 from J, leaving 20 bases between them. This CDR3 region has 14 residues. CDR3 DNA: TGTGCCACCACCCCAGGGCCCTTCGGTTACGAGCAGTACTTC. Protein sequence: CATTPGPFGYEQYF.

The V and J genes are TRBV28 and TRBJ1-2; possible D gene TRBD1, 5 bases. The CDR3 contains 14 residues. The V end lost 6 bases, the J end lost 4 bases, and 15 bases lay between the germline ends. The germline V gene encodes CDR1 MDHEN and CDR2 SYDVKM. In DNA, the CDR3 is TGTGCCAGCAGCCCCGGGACCCCTGTCTATGGCTACACCTTC. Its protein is CASSPGTPVYGYTF.

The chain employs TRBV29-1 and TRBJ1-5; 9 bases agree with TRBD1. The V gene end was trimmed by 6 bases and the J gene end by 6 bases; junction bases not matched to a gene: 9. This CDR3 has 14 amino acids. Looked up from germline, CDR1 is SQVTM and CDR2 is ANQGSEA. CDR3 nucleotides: TGCAGCGTGGGGACAGGGAACCCTAGTCAGCCCCAGCATTTT. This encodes CSVGTGNPSQPQHF. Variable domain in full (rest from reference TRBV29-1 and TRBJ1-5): SAVISQKPSRDICQRGTSLTIQCQVDSQVTMMFWYRQQPGQSLTLIATANQGSEATYESGFVIDKFPISRPNLTFSTLTVSNMSPEDSSIYLCSVGTGNPSQPQHFGDGTRLSIL.

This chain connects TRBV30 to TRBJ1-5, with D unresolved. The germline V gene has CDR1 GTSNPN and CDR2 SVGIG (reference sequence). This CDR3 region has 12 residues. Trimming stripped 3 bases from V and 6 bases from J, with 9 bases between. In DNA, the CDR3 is TGTGCCTGGAGCGTCTCCGGTCAGCCCCAGCATTTT. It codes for CAWSVSGQPQHF.

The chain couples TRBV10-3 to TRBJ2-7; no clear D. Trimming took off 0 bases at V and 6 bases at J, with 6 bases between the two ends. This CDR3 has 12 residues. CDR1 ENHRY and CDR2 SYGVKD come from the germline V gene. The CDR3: CAISESLSEQYF. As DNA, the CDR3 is TGTGCCATCAGTGAGTCTTTGAGCGAGCAGTACTTC.

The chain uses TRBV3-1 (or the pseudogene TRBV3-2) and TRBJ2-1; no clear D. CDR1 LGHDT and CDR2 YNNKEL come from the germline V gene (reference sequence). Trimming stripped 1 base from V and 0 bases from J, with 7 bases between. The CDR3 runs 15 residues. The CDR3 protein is CASSQGLVSYNEQFF. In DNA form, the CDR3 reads TGTGCCAGCAGCCAAGGCCTAGTCTCCTACAATGAGCAGTTCTTC.

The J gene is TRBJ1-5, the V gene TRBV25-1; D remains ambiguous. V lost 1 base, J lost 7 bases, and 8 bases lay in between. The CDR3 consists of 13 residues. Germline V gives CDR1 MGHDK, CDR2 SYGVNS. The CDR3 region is CASSELKGQPQHF. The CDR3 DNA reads TGTGCCAGCAGTGAATTAAAGGGACAGCCCCAGCATTTT. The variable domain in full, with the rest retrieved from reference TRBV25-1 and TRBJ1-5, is EADIYQTPRYLVIGTGKKITLECSQTMGHDKMYWYQQDPGMELHLIHYSYGVNSTEKGDLSSESTVSRIRTEHFPLTLESARPSHTSQYLCASSELKGQPQHFGDGTRLSIL.

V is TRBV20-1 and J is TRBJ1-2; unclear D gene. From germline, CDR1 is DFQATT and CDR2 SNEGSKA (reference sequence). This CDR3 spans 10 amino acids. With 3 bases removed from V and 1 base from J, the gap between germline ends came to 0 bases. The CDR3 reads CSASNYGYTF. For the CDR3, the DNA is TGCAGTGCTAGTAACTATGGCTACACCTTC.